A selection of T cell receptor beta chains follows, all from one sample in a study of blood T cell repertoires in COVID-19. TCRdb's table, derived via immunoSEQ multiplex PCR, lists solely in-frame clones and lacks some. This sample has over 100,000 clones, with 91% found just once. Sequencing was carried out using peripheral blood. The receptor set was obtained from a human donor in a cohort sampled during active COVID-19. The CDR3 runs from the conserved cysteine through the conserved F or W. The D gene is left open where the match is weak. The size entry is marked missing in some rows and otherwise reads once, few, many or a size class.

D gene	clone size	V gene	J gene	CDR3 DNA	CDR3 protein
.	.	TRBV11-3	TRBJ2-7	TGTGCCAGCAGCCGGACAGAAAGCAGCGAGCAGTACTTC	CASSRTESSEQYF
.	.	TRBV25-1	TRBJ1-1	TGTGCCAGCCTGATCTCCCATCTGAGGGGGGGCGGGAACACTGAAGCTTTCTTT	CASLISHLRGGGNTEAFF
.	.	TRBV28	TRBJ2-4	TGTGCCAGCAGCCCTAAGATAGCCAAAAACATTCAGTACTTC	CASSPKIAKNIQYF
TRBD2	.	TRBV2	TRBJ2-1	TGTGCCAGCAAAATTGTAGCGGGGGGTACCTTAAGGTACAATGAGCAGTTCTTC	CASKIVAGGTLRYNEQFF
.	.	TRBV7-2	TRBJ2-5	TGTGCCAGCAGCCCCCGGGGGCAAGAGACCCAGTACTTC	CASSPRGQETQYF
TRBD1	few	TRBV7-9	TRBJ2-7	TGTGCCAGCAGCTCGTCCGGGACAGGGGCGGCGGCATACGAGCAGTACTTC	CASSSSGTGAAAYEQYF
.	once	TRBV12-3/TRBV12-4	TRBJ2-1	TGTGCCAGCAGTTTACGCGGGGGCGGCATCTGGTTCTTC	CASSLRGGGIWFF
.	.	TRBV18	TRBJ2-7	TGTGCCAGCTCACCCCTCCCGGAGGGGGCCTCCTACGAGCAGTACTTC	CASSPLPEGASYEQYF
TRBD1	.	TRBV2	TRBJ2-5	TGTGCCAGCAGGGGATACAGGGGAAAGGAAGAGACCCAGTACTTC	CASRGYRGKEETQYF
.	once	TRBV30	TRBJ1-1	TGTGCCTGGAGCTCCATCCGAGACACAGCTTTCTTT	CAWSSIRDTAFF
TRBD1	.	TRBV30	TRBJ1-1	TGTGCCTGGGCGACAGGGGGCGCGGGAGCTTTCTTT	CAWATGGAGAFF
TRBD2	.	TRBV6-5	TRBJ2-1	TGTGCCACTCAGTCTGGGACTAGCTTTATCGAGCAGTTCTTC	CATQSGTSFIEQFF
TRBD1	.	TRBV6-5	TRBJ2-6	TGTGCCAGCAGTTTTGACAGGGGTTCGGGGGCCAACGTCCTGACTTTC	CASSFDRGSGANVLTF
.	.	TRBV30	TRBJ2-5	TGTGCCTGGGGCGAAGAGACCCAGTACTTC	CAWGEETQYF
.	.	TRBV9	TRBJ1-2	TGTGCCAGCACCGTGGGAATTGGCCCTCGTAGCGAAGGCTACACCTTC	CASTVGIGPRSEGYTF
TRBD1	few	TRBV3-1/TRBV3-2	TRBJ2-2	TGTGCCAGCAGCTCCCGGACAGGCCGCACCGGGGAGCTGTTTTTT	CASSSRTGRTGELFF